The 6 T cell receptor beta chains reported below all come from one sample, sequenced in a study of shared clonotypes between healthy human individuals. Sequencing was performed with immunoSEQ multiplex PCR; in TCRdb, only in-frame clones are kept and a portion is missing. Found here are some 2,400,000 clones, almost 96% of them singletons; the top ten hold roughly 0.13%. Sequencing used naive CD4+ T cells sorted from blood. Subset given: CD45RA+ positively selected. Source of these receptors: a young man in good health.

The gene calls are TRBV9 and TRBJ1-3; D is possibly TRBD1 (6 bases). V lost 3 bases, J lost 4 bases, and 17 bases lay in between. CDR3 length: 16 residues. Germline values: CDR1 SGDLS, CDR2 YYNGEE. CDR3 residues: CASSASQGEGGNTIYF. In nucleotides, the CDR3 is TGTGCCAGCAGCGCATCACAGGGCGAGGGAGGAAACACCATATATTTT.

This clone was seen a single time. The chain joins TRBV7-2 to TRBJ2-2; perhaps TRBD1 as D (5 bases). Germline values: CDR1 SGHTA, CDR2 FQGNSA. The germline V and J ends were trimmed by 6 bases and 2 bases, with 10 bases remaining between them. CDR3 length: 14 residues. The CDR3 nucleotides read TGTGCCAGCAGACCCGACAGAAACACCGGGGAGCTGTTTTTT. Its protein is CASRPDRNTGELFF.

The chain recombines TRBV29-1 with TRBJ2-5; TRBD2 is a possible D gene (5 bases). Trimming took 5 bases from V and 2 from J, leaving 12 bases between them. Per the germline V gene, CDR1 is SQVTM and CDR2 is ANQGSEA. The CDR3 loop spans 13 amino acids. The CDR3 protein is CSVKLRTQETQYF. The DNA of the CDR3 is TGCAGCGTTAAGTTGAGGACTCAAGAGACCCAGTACTTC.

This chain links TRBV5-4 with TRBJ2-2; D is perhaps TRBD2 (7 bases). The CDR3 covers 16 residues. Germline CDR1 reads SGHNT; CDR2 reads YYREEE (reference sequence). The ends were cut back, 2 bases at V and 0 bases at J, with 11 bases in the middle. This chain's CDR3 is CASSLGGGPNTGELFF. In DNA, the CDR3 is TGTGCCAGCAGCTTAGGGGGAGGGCCGAACACCGGGGAGCTGTTTTTT.

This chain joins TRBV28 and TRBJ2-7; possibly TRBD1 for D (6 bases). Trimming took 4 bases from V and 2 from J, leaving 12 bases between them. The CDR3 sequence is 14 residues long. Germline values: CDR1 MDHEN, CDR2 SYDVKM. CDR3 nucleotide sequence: TGTGCCAGCAGTTCACAGGGAACCCCCTACGAGCAGTACTTC. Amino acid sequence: CASSSQGTPYEQYF.

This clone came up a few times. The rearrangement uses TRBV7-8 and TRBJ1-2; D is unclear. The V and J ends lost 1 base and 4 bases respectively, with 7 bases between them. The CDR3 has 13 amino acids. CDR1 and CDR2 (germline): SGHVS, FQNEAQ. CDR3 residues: CASSLGAGYGYTF. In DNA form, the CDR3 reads TGTGCCAGCAGCTTAGGGGCAGGCTATGGCTACACCTTC. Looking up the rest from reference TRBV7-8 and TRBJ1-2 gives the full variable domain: GAGVSQSPRYKVAKRGQDVALRCDPISGHVSLFWYQQALGQGPEFLTYFQNEAQLDKSGLPSDRFFAERPEGSVSTLKIQRTQQEDSAVYLCASSLGAGYGYTFGSGTRLTVV.